Shown below are 23 T cell receptor beta chains from a single sample sequenced in a study of control samples from healthy donors and cancer patients. TCRdb's copy holds only in-frame clones and misses some; the assay was immunoSEQ multiplex PCR. The sample shows some 100,000 clones, over 60% of them seen only once. Sequencing used blood. Receptors originate from a woman aged 30 to 39 in good health.

J is TRBJ2-5 and V is TRBV19, with 9 bases fitting TRBD1. V trimming: 3 bases; J trimming: 5 bases; junction bases outside the gene matches: 7. Germline CDR1 LNHDA, CDR2 SQIVND (reference sequence). The CDR3 totals 15 residues. CDR3 residues: CASSIPGQGRETQYF. CDR3 sequence (DNA): TGTGCCAGTAGTATTCCGGGACAGGGCCGGGAGACCCAGTACTTC. Full variable domain (remainder filled in from reference TRBV19 and TRBJ2-5): DGGITQSPKYLFRKEGQNVTLSCEQNLNHDAMYWYRQDPGQGLRLIYYSQIVNDFQKGDIAEGYSVSREKKESFPLTVTSAQKNPTAFYLCASSIPGQGRETQYFGPGTRLLVL.

This CDR3 is CASKPWQVNGYTF. CDR3 DNA sequence: TGTGCCAGCAAGCCGTGGCAAGTAAATGGCTACACCTTC. V and J are TRBV2 and TRBJ1-2; D unclear. Trimming pared 7 bases from V and 6 bases from J, leaving 15 bases between. The CDR3 contains 13 residues. CDR1 SNHLY and CDR2 FYNNEI come from the germline V gene.

This sequence joins TRBV6-5 and TRBJ2-7; tentative D call: TRBD1 (6 bases). The V gene lost 10 bases and the J gene lost 2 bases, with 15 bases spanning the gap. The CDR3 is 13 residues long. Germline CDR1 is MNHEY and CDR2 is SVGAGI. The CDR3 region has the DNA TGTGCCACTGCCCACAGGGTACCCTACGAGCAGTACTTC. It encodes CATAHRVPYEQYF.

The chain joins TRBV7-9 to TRBJ2-7, with 7 bases identical to TRBD2. This CDR3 has 13 amino acids. Germline CDR1 is SEHNR and CDR2 is FQNEAQ (reference sequence). V was pared by 9 bases and J by 2 bases, with 7 bases of the junction left unmatched. DNA for the CDR3: TGTGCCAGTAGTCGAGGACTAGCCTACGAGCAGTACTTC. This translates into CASSRGLAYEQYF.

This chain links TRBV4-2 with TRBJ1-5, with no clear D. Germline CDR1 LGHNA, CDR2 YNFKEQ. V was trimmed by 0 bases and J by 7 bases, leaving 7 bases between them. The CDR3 is 13 amino acids. CDR3 amino acids: CASSQDLSQPQHF. The CDR3 coding sequence is TGTGCCAGCAGCCAAGATTTATCGCAGCCCCAGCATTTT.

This chain joins TRBV9 and TRBJ2-1, with D tentatively TRBD1 or TRBD2 (6 bases each). V was cut by 3 bases and J by 1 base, with 14 bases left in between. CDR1 is SGDLS and CDR2 is YYNGEE in the germline V gene. The CDR3 is 16 residues long. The CDR3 here is CASSATGGLSYNEQFF. CDR3 in DNA: TGTGCCAGCAGCGCCACCGGGGGCCTGTCCTACAATGAGCAGTTCTTC.

This clone was detected a few times. The CDR3 reads CASSGVVETQYF. CDR3 DNA sequence: TGTGCCAGCAGTGGGGTAGTAGAGACCCAGTACTTC. This rearrangement joins TRBV2 to TRBJ2-5, with no clear D. CDR1 is SNHLY and CDR2 is FYNNEI in the germline V gene. V dropped 4 bases and J dropped 4 bases, with 7 bases sitting between them. The CDR3 covers 12 residues.

The chain is built from TRBV7-2 and TRBJ2-5; D may be TRBD1 (7 bases). Trimming removed 3 bases from V and 7 bases from J, with 18 bases in between. The CDR3 is made up of 15 amino acids. Germline CDR1 is SGHTA and CDR2 is FQGNSA. CDR3 nucleotides: TGTGCCAGCAGCTTTAAAAGGGGGCGGGACGGGACCCAGTACTTC. This sequence encodes CASSFKRGRDGTQYF.

V usage is TRBV5-6 and J usage is TRBJ1-1; 8 bases are shared with TRBD1. Germline V gene lookup returns CDR1 SGHDT and CDR2 YYEEEE. The V and J ends lost 5 bases and 6 bases, in that order; junction bases with no gene match: 12. There are 15 residues in the CDR3. This CDR3 reads CASRYGQGGAPEAFF. The CDR3 nucleotides read TGTGCCAGCAGATATGGACAGGGAGGCGCCCCTGAAGCTTTCTTT.

The chain couples TRBV6-5 to TRBJ1-5, with D possibly being TRBD1 (6 bases). The CDR3 spans 13 residues. Germline lookup yields CDR1 MNHEY and CDR2 SVGAGI. Between the trimmed V and J ends, which lost 8 bases and 1 base, there was a span of 9 bases. This CDR3 reads CASGDTSNQPQHF. The CDR3 DNA reads as TGTGCCAGCGGGGACACAAGCAATCAGCCCCAGCATTTT.

The V and J genes are TRBV30 and TRBJ2-7; a possible D gene is TRBD1 (5 bases). Germline CDR1 is GTSNPN and CDR2 is SVGIG (reference sequence). This CDR3 comprises 13 residues. Trimming stripped 3 bases from V and 6 bases from J, with 15 bases between. DNA for the CDR3: TGTGCCTGGAGGAGTCAGGGTCAGGCCGAGCAGTACTTC. Protein product: CAWRSQGQAEQYF.

This rearrangement joins TRBV18 to TRBJ2-3; 10 bases match TRBD1. Germline V gene data show CDR1 as KGHSH and CDR2 as LQKENI. The V gene end was trimmed by 3 bases and the J gene end by 4 bases; junction bases not matched to a gene: 4. The CDR3 runs to 15 residues. CDR3 sequence (DNA): TGTGCCAGCTCACCCATGACAGGGGGCGCAGATACGCAGTATTTT. Translated: CASSPMTGGADTQYF.

The V and J genes are TRBV6-1 and TRBJ1-1; D remains unclear. CDR3 length equals 14 residues. Germline V gene lookup returns CDR1 MNHNS and CDR2 SASEGT. V was cut by 2 bases and J by 1 base, with 8 bases left in between. The CDR3 nucleotides read TGTGCCAGCAGTGAAATGATCGAGAACACTGAAGCTTTCTTT. Protein product: CASSEMIENTEAFF.

The chain combines TRBV19 with TRBJ1-6, with D possibly being TRBD1 (5 bases). The V gene lost 3 bases and the J gene lost 6 bases, with 9 bases spanning the gap. The germline V gene has CDR1 LNHDA and CDR2 SQIVND (reference sequence). This CDR3 is 14 amino acids long. In DNA form, the CDR3 reads TGTGCCAGTAGTATGCAGGGTTTTAATTCACCCCTCCACTTT. It translates to CASSMQGFNSPLHF.

The chain joins TRBV7-2 to TRBJ2-2; D gene unclear. Trimming left V 3 bases short and J 4 bases short, with 9 bases between. This CDR3 is built from 14 residues. The germline V gene has CDR1 SGHTA and CDR2 FQGNSA. CDR3 bases: TGTGCCAGCAGCTTTTGGACGGGCACCGGGGAGCTGTTTTTT. Amino acid sequence: CASSFWTGTGELFF.

The chain links TRBV18 to TRBJ1-1, with unresolved D. Trimming cost V 1 base and J 7 bases, with 16 bases left between them. Germline lookup yields CDR1 KGHSH and CDR2 LQKENI. The CDR3 is made up of 15 amino acids. The CDR3: CASSPRLGDSGEAFF. In DNA, the CDR3 is TGTGCCAGCTCACCACGTCTCGGGGATTCCGGTGAAGCTTTCTTT.

The chain recombines TRBV6-2 or TRBV6-3 with TRBJ2-7; 9 bases are a match to TRBD2. In germline, CDR1 is MNHEY, CDR2 SVGEGT. Trimming at V came to 0 bases and at J to 7 bases, leaving 7 bases not matched to a gene. The CDR3 spans 15 residues. The CDR3 loop is CASSYSSGGPLEQYF. The CDR3 nucleotides are TGTGCCAGCAGTTACTCGAGCGGGGGGCCCCTGGAGCAGTACTTC.

This chain connects TRBV18 to TRBJ1-6, with 7 bases matching TRBD1. J was trimmed by 6 bases and V by 3 bases; bases with no gene match: 5. The CDR3 covers 15 residues. Germline CDR1 and CDR2: KGHSH and LQKENI. The CDR3 sequence is CASSPLGTANSPLHF. Here the CDR3 DNA reads TGTGCCAGCTCACCCCTAGGGACAGCTAATTCACCCCTCCACTTT.

V usage is TRBV9 and J usage is TRBJ1-5; D remains ambiguous. Per the germline V gene, CDR1 is SGDLS and CDR2 is YYNGEE. CDR3 length: 15 amino acids. The V gene lost 5 bases and the J gene lost 2 bases, with 14 bases spanning the gap. The CDR3 loop reads CASRSSVVGNQPQHF. In DNA form, the CDR3 reads TGTGCCAGCAGGTCGTCCGTAGTAGGCAATCAGCCCCAGCATTTT.

The CDR3 nucleotides read TGCGCCAGCAGCCAAGTGGACACCCGAAATCAGCCCCAGCATTTT. This sequence encodes CASSQVDTRNQPQHF. This rearrangement joins TRBV4-1 to TRBJ1-5, with D maybe TRBD1 (5 bases). The CDR3 extends over 15 amino acids. V dropped 1 base and J dropped 4 bases, with 11 bases sitting between them. The germline gives CDR1 MGHRA, CDR2 YSYEKL.

This rearrangement joins TRBV12-3 or TRBV12-4 to TRBJ2-4, with 7 bases that match TRBD1. The trim removed 6 bases at V and 8 bases at J, leaving 7 bases unmatched. The CDR3 sequence is 13 residues long. The CDR3 here is CASRRGRVDIQYF. CDR3 bases: TGTGCCAGCAGAAGGGGGCGCGTAGACATTCAGTACTTC.

The V and J genes are TRBV6-5 and TRBJ2-7, with unresolved D. V shed 6 bases and J shed 0 bases, with 12 bases lying between them. Germline V gene lookup returns CDR1 MNHEY and CDR2 SVGAGI. There are 14 residues in the CDR3. The CDR3 nucleotides are TGTGCCAGCAGGATGACCGCCAGCTCCTACGAGCAGTACTTC. Its protein is CASRMTASSYEQYF.

The rearrangement uses TRBV5-1 and TRBJ2-1; D perhaps matches TRBD2 (6 bases). CDR1 and CDR2 from the germline V gene are SGHRS and YFSETQ. The CDR3 consists of 16 residues. The ends were cut back, 3 bases at V and 10 bases at J, with 23 bases in the middle. The DNA for the CDR3 is TGCGCCAGCAGCTGGGGTTCGGGACTGGCCCTCGACGAGCAGTTCTTC. Residues: CASSWGSGLALDEQFF.